One and the same sample provided the 13 T cell receptor beta chains below, sequenced in a study of cytomegalovirus exposure and HLA in healthy donors. Primers included in the PCR were 60 Vbeta and 13 Jbeta primers. The table came from immunoSEQ multiplex PCR; TCRdb's copy has only in-frame clones and leaves some out. Its clone listing holds more than 100,000 clones. Sequenced material: PBMCs. All receptors derive from a man between 40 and 49 years old in good health and CMV-seronegative.

The chain has TRBV19 and TRBJ2-7, with 8 positions matching TRBD2. Germline trimming cut 6 bases from V and 5 bases from J; bases unmatched to any gene: 6. CDR1 and CDR2 from the germline V gene are LNHDA and SQIVND (reference sequence). This CDR3 comprises 13 residues. For the CDR3, the DNA is TGTGCCAGTAGGATTAGCGGGAACCACGAGCAGTACTTC. This sequence encodes CASRISGNHEQYF.

V is TRBV7-9 and J is TRBJ2-3, with D perhaps matching TRBD2 (5 bases). The length of the CDR3 is 15 residues. Trimming pared 1 base from V and 2 bases from J, leaving 10 bases between. The V gene's germline CDR1 is SEHNR and CDR2 FQNEAQ (reference sequence). The CDR3 DNA follows: TGTGCCAGCAGCTTAGTCGGACTGGACACAGATACGCAGTATTTT. It codes for CASSLVGLDTDTQYF.

This chain uses TRBV5-4 with TRBJ2-7; 9 positions agree with TRBD2. Per the germline V gene, CDR1 is SGHNT and CDR2 is YYREEE (reference sequence). Losses at the gene ends were 4 bases for V and 1 base for J; bases not matched to a gene: 9. CDR3 length: 16 residues. The CDR3 coding sequence is TGTGCCAGCAGCCGGGCCTCTAGCGGGGCATCCTACGAGCAGTACTTC. It yields the protein CASSRASSGASYEQYF.

The rearrangement joins TRBV4-1 to TRBJ1-2; 7 bases fit TRBD1. Germline trimming cut 0 bases from V and 7 bases from J; bases unmatched to any gene: 5. The CDR3 is 14 amino acids. Germline loops: CDR1 MGHRA, CDR2 YSYEKL. CDR3: CASSQETGFSGYTF. The CDR3 region has the DNA TGCGCCAGCAGCCAAGAGACAGGGTTCTCTGGCTACACCTTC.

V and J are TRBV29-1 and TRBJ1-2; 7 positions agree with TRBD1. This CDR3 contains 13 residues. The junction had 4 bases not matched to a gene; V was cut back by 4 bases and J by 2 bases. The germline V gene encodes CDR1 SQVTM and CDR2 ANQGSEA. The CDR3 coding sequence is TGCAGCGTTGTGAGACAGGGAAACTATGGCTACACCTTC. The encoded protein is CSVVRQGNYGYTF.

The V gene is TRBV5-4, the J gene TRBJ2-7; 9 bases map to TRBD1. CDR1 is SGHNT and CDR2 is YYREEE in the germline V gene (reference sequence). Germline trimming cut 10 bases from V and 1 base from J; bases unmatched to any gene: 21. The CDR3 length is 18 residues. DNA of the CDR3: TGTGCCTGCGCGTCGGGCGGACAGGGGTTGGGATGGTCCTACGAGCAGTACTTC. Residues: CACASGGQGLGWSYEQYF. Looking up the rest from reference TRBV5-4 and TRBJ2-7 gives the full variable domain: ETGVTQSPTHLIKTRGQQVTLRCSSQSGHNTVSWYQQALGQGPQFIFQYYREEENGRGNFPPRFSGLQFPNYSSELNVNALELDDSALYLCACASGGQGLGWSYEQYFGPGTRLTVT.

The chain recombines TRBV7-2 with TRBJ1-2; D is unclear. The CDR3 is made up of 14 amino acids. CDR1 is SGHTA, CDR2 FQGNSA, per germline. Trimming cost V 2 bases and J 2 bases, with 9 bases left between them. The CDR3 reads CASSLTRANYGYTF. CDR3 in DNA: TGTGCCAGCAGCTTAACGAGGGCAAACTATGGCTACACCTTC.

The chain combines TRBV6-1 with TRBJ1-1; the match to TRBD1 covers 9 bases. Germline V gene lookup returns CDR1 MNHNS and CDR2 SASEGT. This CDR3 is 14 amino acids long. Trimming at V came to 6 bases and at J to 10 bases, leaving 12 bases not matched to a gene. Written as DNA, the CDR3 is TGTGCCAGCAGCGCCACCGGGACAGGGAGGGCAGCTTTCTTT. This sequence encodes CASSATGTGRAAFF.

The chain uses TRBV6-1 and TRBJ1-3; D gene uncertain. CDR1 and CDR2 from the germline V gene are MNHNS and SASEGT. The germline V and J ends were trimmed by 1 base and 11 bases, with 15 bases remaining between them. This CDR3 is built from 14 residues. The CDR3 nucleotides are TGTGCCAGCAGTGAAGGAGGTTCGGCTCTCGCCATATATTTT. Translation gives CASSEGGSALAIYF.

CDR3 DNA: TGTGCCAGTAGTCTTCGGACACTTCCCTCCCTTAACAATGAGCAGTTCTTC. Translated: CASSLRTLPSLNNEQFF. The rearrangement uses TRBV19 and TRBJ2-1; a possible D gene is TRBD1 (5 bases). The V and J ends lost 5 bases and 5 bases respectively, with 22 bases between them. The CDR3 contains 17 residues. CDR1 is LNHDA, CDR2 SQIVND, per germline (reference sequence).

J is TRBJ2-7 and V is TRBV6-5; D possibly corresponds to TRBD2 (6 bases). Trimming removed 6 bases from V and 3 bases from J, with 9 bases in between. This CDR3 is 12 amino acids long. The germline V gene has CDR1 MNHEY and CDR2 SVGAGI. The CDR3 spells CASSRTNYEQYF. In nucleotides, the CDR3 is TGTGCCAGCAGCCGGACTAACTACGAGCAGTACTTC.

The chain recombines TRBV14 with TRBJ2-7; 8 positions match TRBD2. The junction had 10 bases not matched to a gene; V was cut back by 0 bases and J by 6 bases. CDR3 length: 16 amino acids. The germline CDR1 and CDR2 sequences are SGHDN and FVKESK. Here the CDR3 reads CASSQDEYSGMVEQYF. For the CDR3, the DNA is TGTGCCAGCAGCCAAGATGAGTATAGCGGGATGGTCGAGCAGTACTTC.

This chain joins TRBV9 and TRBJ2-5, with 9 nucleotides matching TRBD2. The CDR3 is 15 residues long. V shed 0 bases, J shed 2 bases, and the junction held 2 bases outside the gene matches. CDR1 and CDR2 (germline): SGDLS, YYNGEE. The CDR3, as DNA: TGTGCCAGCAGCGTAGGACTAGCGGAACAAGAGACCCAGTACTTC. This codes for CASSVGLAEQETQYF.